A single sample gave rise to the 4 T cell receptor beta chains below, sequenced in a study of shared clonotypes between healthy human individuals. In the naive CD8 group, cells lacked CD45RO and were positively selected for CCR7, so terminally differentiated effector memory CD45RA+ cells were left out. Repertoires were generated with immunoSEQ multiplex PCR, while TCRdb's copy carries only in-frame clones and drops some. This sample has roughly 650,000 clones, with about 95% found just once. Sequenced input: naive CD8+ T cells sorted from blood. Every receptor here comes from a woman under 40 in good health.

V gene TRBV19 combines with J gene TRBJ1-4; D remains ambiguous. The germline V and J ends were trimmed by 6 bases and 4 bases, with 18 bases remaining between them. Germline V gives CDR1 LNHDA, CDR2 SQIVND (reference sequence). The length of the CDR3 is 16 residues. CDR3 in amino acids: CASSPQFGLYNEKLFF. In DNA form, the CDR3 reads TGTGCCAGTAGCCCTCAGTTTGGGTTGTATAATGAAAAACTGTTTTTT.

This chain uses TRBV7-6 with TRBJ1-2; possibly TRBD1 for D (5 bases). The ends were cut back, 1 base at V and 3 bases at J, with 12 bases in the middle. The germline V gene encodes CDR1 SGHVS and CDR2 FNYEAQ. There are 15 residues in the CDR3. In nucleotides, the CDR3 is TGTGCCAGCAGCTTAGTAGAGGGGACGGACTATGGCTACACCTTC. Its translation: CASSLVEGTDYGYTF.

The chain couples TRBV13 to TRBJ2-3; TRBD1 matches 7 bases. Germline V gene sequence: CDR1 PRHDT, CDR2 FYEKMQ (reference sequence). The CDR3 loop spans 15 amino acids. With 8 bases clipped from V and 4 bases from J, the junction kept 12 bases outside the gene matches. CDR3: CASLGPGQSPDTQYF. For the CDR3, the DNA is TGTGCCAGCCTCGGCCCGGGACAGAGCCCAGATACGCAGTATTTT.

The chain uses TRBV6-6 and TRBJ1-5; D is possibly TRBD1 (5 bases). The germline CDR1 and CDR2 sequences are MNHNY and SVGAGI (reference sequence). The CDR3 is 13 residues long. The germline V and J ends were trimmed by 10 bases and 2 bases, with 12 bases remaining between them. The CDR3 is CATVPGGNQPQHF. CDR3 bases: TGTGCCACCGTTCCGGGGGGCAATCAGCCCCAGCATTTT.